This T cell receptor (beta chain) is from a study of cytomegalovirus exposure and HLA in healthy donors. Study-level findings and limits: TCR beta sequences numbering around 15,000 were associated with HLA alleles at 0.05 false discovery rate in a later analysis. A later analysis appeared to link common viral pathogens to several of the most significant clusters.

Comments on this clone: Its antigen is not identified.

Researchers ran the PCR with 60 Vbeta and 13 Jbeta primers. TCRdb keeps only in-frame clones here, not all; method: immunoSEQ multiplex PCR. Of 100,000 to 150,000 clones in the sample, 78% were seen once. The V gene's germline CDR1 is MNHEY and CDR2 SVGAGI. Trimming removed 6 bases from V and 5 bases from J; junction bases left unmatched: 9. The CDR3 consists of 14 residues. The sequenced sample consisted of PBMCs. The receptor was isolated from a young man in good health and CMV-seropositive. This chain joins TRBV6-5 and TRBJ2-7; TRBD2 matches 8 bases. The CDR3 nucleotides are TGTGCCAGCAGCTCTAGCGGGCTTCTCAACGAGCAGTACTTC. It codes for CASSSSGLLNEQYF.